A selection of T cell receptor beta chains follows, all from one sample in a study of Ad26.COV2.S vaccination and SARS-CoV-2 variants. Sequencing used immunoSEQ multiplex PCR; TCRdb keeps in-frame clones, though not all of them. The sample includes fewer than 800,000 clones, more than 70% seen only once; the top ten take around 1.5%. The specimen was peripheral blood, collected in a trial of Ad26.COV2.S vaccine versus placebo. These receptor sequences come from a person aged 18-60 years who received the Ad26.COV2.S COVID-19 vaccine or a placebo. Both conserved end residues are part of each CDR3. A D gene is named only where the DNA matches it firmly. A clone size is listed for some rows: how often the clone was seen (once, few, many), or a class if it is expanded.

CDR3nt,CDR3aa,j_gene,len,d_gene,v_gene,abundance
TGCGCCAGCAGCTTGGGACAGGGACTGTATGGCTACACCTTC,CASSLGQGLYGYTF,TRBJ1-2,14,TRBD1,TRBV5-1,.
TGTGCCACCAGCAGGTCCGGCGGGGCGCAGAGATCACCCCTCCACTTT,CATSRSGGAQRSPLHF,TRBJ1-6,16,.,TRBV15,once
TGTGCCAGCAGCTTACCTCTCGGGGGCGGGAGGGAGACCCAGTACTTC,CASSLPLGGGRETQYF,TRBJ2-5,16,TRBD2,TRBV7-8,.
TGTGCCAGCAGCTTGTCCCAGGCCTCTAACTATGGCTACACCTTC,CASSLSQASNYGYTF,TRBJ1-2,15,.,TRBV5-4,.
TGTGCCAGCAGCCAAGTTGGAGGGGCCGAGCAGTACTTC,CASSQVGGAEQYF,TRBJ2-7,13,.,TRBV4-2,.
TGTGCCAGCAGCGAGACCGGGGGGGTCAACAATGAGCAGTTCTTC,CASSETGGVNNEQFF,TRBJ2-1,15,TRBD2,TRBV9,.
TGCAGCGTTGTAAGGACACAGGGGCCCACCTACGAGCAGTACTTC,CSVVRTQGPTYEQYF,TRBJ2-7,15,TRBD1,TRBV29-1,.
TGTGCCAGCAGCCCAGCGGGGGGGCTGTCCAATGAGCAGTTCTTC,CASSPAGGLSNEQFF,TRBJ2-1,15,TRBD2,TRBV6-2/TRBV6-3,once
TGTGCCAGCAGCCTCCGGGATACGCAGTATTTT,CASSLRDTQYF,TRBJ2-3,11,.,TRBV12-3/TRBV12-4,.
TGTGCCAGCAGCTGGGGAGGGAATGAGCAGTTCTTC,CASSWGGNEQFF,TRBJ2-1,12,TRBD2,TRBV11-2,.